A single TCR beta chain is shown here with its context. As yet, its antigen is unknown. This record belongs to a study of shared clonotypes between healthy human individuals. Germline lookup yields CDR1 SGHAT and CDR2 FQNNGV. Trimming cost V 5 bases and J 4 bases; bases outside gene matches: 7. The CDR3 sequence is 15 residues long. Study-level findings and limits: The study's rarefaction showed incomplete sorted-subset sequencing despite large depth. Naive subsets generally exceeded memory subsets in estimated richness.

From CD4+ cells came CD45RA+ naive and CD45RA-negative memory subsets. Each subset's genomic DNA was split evenly across several immunoSEQ plates. Only in-frame clones appear in the TCRdb table, and some are missing; sequencing was by immunoSEQ multiplex PCR. The sample carries a few million clones, 93% recorded once. This chain uses TRBV11-2 with TRBJ1-3, with 8 bases matching TRBD1. The material sequenced was naive CD4+ T cells from PBMCs. This sample's subset: CD45RA+ positively selected. This clonotype originated in a young man in good health. Some clones in this sample may be carry-over from other donors' samples. The CDR3 sequence: CASSLQGVVGNTIYF. The DNA of the CDR3 is TGTGCCAGCAGCCTACAGGGGGTGGTAGGAAACACCATATATTTT.